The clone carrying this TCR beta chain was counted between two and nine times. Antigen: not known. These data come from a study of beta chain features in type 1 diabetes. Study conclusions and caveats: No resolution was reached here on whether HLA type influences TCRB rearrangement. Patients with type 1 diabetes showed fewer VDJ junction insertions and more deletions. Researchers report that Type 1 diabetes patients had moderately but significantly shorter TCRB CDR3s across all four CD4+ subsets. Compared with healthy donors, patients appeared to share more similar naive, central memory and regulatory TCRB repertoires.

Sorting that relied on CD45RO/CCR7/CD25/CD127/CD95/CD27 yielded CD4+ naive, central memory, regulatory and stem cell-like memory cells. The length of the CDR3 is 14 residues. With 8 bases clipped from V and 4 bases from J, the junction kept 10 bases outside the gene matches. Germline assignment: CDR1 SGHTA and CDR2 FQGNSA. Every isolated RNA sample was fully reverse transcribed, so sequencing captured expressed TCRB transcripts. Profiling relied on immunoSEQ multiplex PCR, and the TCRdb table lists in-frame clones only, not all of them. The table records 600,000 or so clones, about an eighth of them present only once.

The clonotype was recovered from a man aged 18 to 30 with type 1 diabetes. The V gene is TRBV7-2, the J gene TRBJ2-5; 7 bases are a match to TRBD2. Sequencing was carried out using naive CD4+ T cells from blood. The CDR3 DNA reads TGTGCCAGCGCCCGGGGGGATGGACGAGAGACCCAGTACTTC. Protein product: CASARGDGRETQYF.